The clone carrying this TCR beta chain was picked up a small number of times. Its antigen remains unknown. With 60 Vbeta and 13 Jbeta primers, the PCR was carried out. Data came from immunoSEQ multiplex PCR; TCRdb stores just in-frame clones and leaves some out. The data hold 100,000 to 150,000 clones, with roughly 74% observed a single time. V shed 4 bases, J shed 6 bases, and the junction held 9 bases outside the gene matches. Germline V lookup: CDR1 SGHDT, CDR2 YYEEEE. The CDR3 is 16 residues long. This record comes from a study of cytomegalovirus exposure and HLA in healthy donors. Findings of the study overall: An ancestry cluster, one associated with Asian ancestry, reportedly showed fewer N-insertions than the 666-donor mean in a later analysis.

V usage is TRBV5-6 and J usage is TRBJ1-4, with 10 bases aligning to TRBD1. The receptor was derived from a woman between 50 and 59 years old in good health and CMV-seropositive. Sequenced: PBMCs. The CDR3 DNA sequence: TGTGCCAGCAGCGAACGAGTCGGGACAGGGGATGAAAAACTGTTTTTT. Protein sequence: CASSERVGTGDEKLFF.